This TCR beta chain emerged from a study of Graves' ophthalmopathy and Graves' hyperthyroidism. Study background: The authors collected peripheral blood at initial diagnosis, before any treatment.

Diagnosis relied on clinical symptoms, serum thyroxine, TRAb, thyroid ultrasound and orbital computed tomography. From germline, CDR1 is MNHEY and CDR2 SVGAGI. The CDR3 has 15 amino acids. The V and J ends lost 0 bases and 1 base respectively, with 9 bases between them. The sample holds many counts of this clonotype. TCR beta CDR3 amplification used RNA transcripts. The library came from an HTBI-primed first-round RT-PCR and a second-round multiplex PCR. MiXCR, run by TCRdb on the multiplex PCR reads, gives a single entry per CDR3 protein. This table holds some 150,000 distinct CDR3 sequences, around two fifths found once.

The sequence was collected from a man aged 30-40 years with Graves' ophthalmopathy. Sequenced sample: peripheral blood. The chain recombines TRBV6-5 with TRBJ1-1, with a possible D match to TRBD1 (5 bases). CDR3 protein: CASSYSGGRNTEAFF. CDR3 DNA: TGTGCCAGCAGTTACTCTGGGGGGAGGAACACTGAAGCTTTCTTT.